These 13 T cell receptor beta chains came from one sample sequenced in a study of post-analysis software for immune sequencing data. Unique molecular identifiers featured in each of the TCR beta cDNA libraries. TCRdb reprocessed the PCR reads with MiXCR, giving one entry per CDR3 protein. The sample consists of fewer than 550,000 distinct CDR3 sequences, approximately 34% of them appearing once. No antigen has been assigned to these receptors. Overall study findings and caveats: Several TRBV segments, TRBV5-6, TRBV5-1 and TRBV20-1 among them, were found more frequent in patients than controls.

Sequenced material: blood. The source of these receptors is a girl aged 2 to 17 with multiple sclerosis.

This clonotype occurred a few times. The rearrangement uses TRBV11-1 and TRBJ2-7; D is unclear. CDR3 length: 17 residues. Deletions cut 0 bases from V and 0 bases from J, with 15 bases between. Per the germline V gene, CDR1 is SGHAT and CDR2 is FQDESV (reference sequence). Written as DNA, the CDR3 is TGTGCCAGCAGCTTAGCGCTATCAACGGTAAGCTCCTACGAGCAGTACTTC. It encodes CASSLALSTVSSYEQYF. The complete variable domain, with remaining parts taken from reference TRBV11-1 and TRBJ2-7, reads EAEVAQSPRYKITEKSQAVAFWCDPISGHATLYWYRQILGQGPELLVQFQDESVVDDSQLPKDRFSAERLKGVDSTLKIQPAELGDSAMYLCASSLALSTVSSYEQYFGPGTRLTVT.

The chain carries TRBV11-2 and TRBJ2-5; 8 bases match TRBD2. Germline CDR1 is SGHAT and CDR2 is FQNNGV. V lost 2 bases to trimming and J lost 5 bases; unmatched junction nucleotides: 7. CDR3 length: 15 amino acids. CDR3 loop: CASSLRRGARETQYF. Here the CDR3 DNA reads TGTGCCAGCAGCTTACGGCGGGGGGCGAGGGAGACCCAGTACTTC.

The chain has TRBV7-2 and TRBJ2-7; the match to TRBD2 covers 8 bases. The CDR3 has 16 residues. V shed 2 bases, J shed 3 bases, and the junction held 9 bases outside the gene matches. CDR1 SGHTA and CDR2 FQGNSA come from the germline V gene. CDR3 DNA: TGTGCCAGCAGCTTATGGGGTGGGAGCGGGGGCTACGAGCAGTACTTC. Its protein product is CASSLWGGSGGYEQYF. The variable domain in full, with the rest retrieved from reference TRBV7-2 and TRBJ2-7, is GAGVSQSPSNKVTEKGKDVELRCDPISGHTALYWYRQSLGQGLEFLIYFQGNSAPDKSGLPSDRFSAERTGGSVSTLTIQRTQQEDSAVYLCASSLWGGSGGYEQYFGPGTRLTVT.

This sequence joins TRBV20-1 and TRBJ2-7, with TRBD2 as a possible D gene (6 bases). The CDR3 length is 13 residues. Deletions cut 5 bases from V and 5 bases from J, with 16 bases between. The germline V gene encodes CDR1 DFQATT and CDR2 SNEGSKA (reference sequence). The CDR3 DNA sequence: TGCAGTGCTGCGGGACGGTCACCCCACGAGCAGTACTTC. Protein product: CSAAGRSPHEQYF.

This clonotype was seen just once. One junction end does not reproduce the germline sequence, and a read error may be involved. The rearrangement links TRBV7-6 to TRBJ2-7, with 7 bases identical to TRBD1. The length of the CDR3 is 15 residues. CDR1 is SGHVS, CDR2 FNYEAQ, per germline. CDR3 sequence reads: CASSLEPGQAYGQYF. The CDR3 DNA reads TGTGCCAGCAGCTTAGAGCCCGGACAGGCCTACGGGCAGTACTTC.

This clonotype has more than one count but fewer than ten. This rearrangement joins TRBV27 to TRBJ2-5, with TRBD1 identical over 8 bases. TRBJ2-4 matches the DNA end more closely, so the J call is doubtful. Germline CDR1 reads MNHEY; CDR2 reads SMNVEV (reference sequence). This CDR3 is built from 16 residues. The CDR3 DNA follows: TGTGCCAGCAGTTTATCGAGGGTGACAGGGGTAAACATTCAGTACTTC. It translates to CASSLSRVTGVNIQYF.

The CDR3 DNA follows: TGTGCCAGCAGCTTAAAGATGGTGGCCGGCGCAGATACGCAGTATTTT. Translation: CASSLKMVAGADTQYF. The chain carries TRBV7-3 and TRBJ2-3; D unresolved. Germline CDR1 reads SGHTA; CDR2 reads FQGTGA. Trimming left V 1 base short and J 4 bases short, with 15 bases between. This CDR3 spans 16 amino acids.

This clonotype has more than one count but fewer than ten. V gene TRBV6-5 combines with J gene TRBJ2-4; D is ambiguous. The DNA matches TRBJ2-5 better at its end, which makes the J call doubtful. Looked up from germline, CDR1 is MNHEY and CDR2 is SVGAGI. There are 13 residues in the CDR3. The DNA for the CDR3 is TGTGCCAGCAGTTACGTCTACGGCGAGACCCAGTACTTC. This sequence encodes CASSYVYGETQYF.

The sample holds one count of this clonotype. This chain uses TRBV10-3 with TRBJ1-4, with D uncertain. Trimming shortened V by 10 bases and J by 8 bases, and 17 bases separated the two germline ends. The germline V gene encodes CDR1 ENHRY and CDR2 SYGVKD. The CDR3 has 13 residues. CDR3 sequence: CASLRNLGEKLFF. The CDR3 DNA is TGTGCCAGCCTCAGAAACCTGGGGGAAAAACTGTTTTTT.

The rearrangement links TRBV5-1 to TRBJ1-2, with D tentatively TRBD1 (6 bases). Germline V gives CDR1 SGHRS, CDR2 YFSETQ. V was pared by 1 base and J by 6 bases, with 16 bases between. The CDR3 covers 15 residues. DNA for the CDR3: TGCGCCAGCAGCTTGAGCGGGGCAGGGGAGGATGGCTACACCTTC. Amino acid sequence: CASSLSGAGEDGYTF.

The chain combines TRBV3-1 with TRBJ2-1; D may be TRBD2 (6 bases). V shed 4 bases and J shed 9 bases, with 16 bases lying between them. This CDR3 is 14 amino acids long. Per the germline V gene, CDR1 is LGHDT and CDR2 is YNNKEL (reference sequence). The chain's CDR3 is CASSPSQLAGEQFF. CDR3 nucleotides: TGTGCCAGCAGCCCATCGCAACTAGCCGGTGAGCAGTTCTTC.

This clonotype showed up just a few times. J is TRBJ2-1 and V is TRBV28; D is undetermined. The V gene lost 2 bases and the J gene lost 2 bases, with 7 bases spanning the gap. This CDR3 has 14 amino acids. Per the germline V gene, CDR1 is MDHEN and CDR2 is SYDVKM. Here the CDR3 DNA reads TGTGCCAGCAGTTTAGTCGCTCCCTACAATGAGCAGTTCTTC. Protein product: CASSLVAPYNEQFF.

This clonotype has at least ten counts. This chain links TRBV12-3 or TRBV12-4 with TRBJ1-2, with a weak D call TRBD1 (5 bases). The CDR3 has 14 residues. The V gene lost 8 bases and the J gene lost 7 bases, with 20 bases spanning the gap. The CDR3 protein is CASRPDGGFVGYTF. Written as DNA, the CDR3 is TGTGCCAGCCGCCCTGACGGGGGATTCGTTGGCTACACCTTC.